The 14 T cell receptor beta chains given below trace back to one sample, sequenced in a study of CD8 T cells in Susac syndrome. An amount of RNA that ranged from roughly 0.5 to 1 ug was reverse transcribed with random hexamers. TCRdb ran MiXCR on the immunoSEQ multiplex PCR reads and lists one entry per CDR3 protein. The table lists under 200,000 distinct CDR3 sequences, roughly 95% of them singletons. The sample comprised CD8+ T cells from PBMCs. These receptors originate from a human donor with multiple sclerosis.

This clonotype was detected only a few times. This chain links TRBV5-1 with TRBJ2-7; D gene ambiguous. Germline assignment: CDR1 SGHRS and CDR2 YFSETQ. There are 11 residues in the CDR3. V lost 0 bases and J 6 bases, leaving 4 bases between the germline ends. CDR3 amino acids: CASSLGAEQYF. CDR3 DNA sequence: TGCGCCAGCAGCTTGGGGGCCGAGCAGTACTTC. Variable domain in full (rest from reference TRBV5-1 and TRBJ2-7): KAGVTQTPRYLIKTRGQQVTLSCSPISGHRSVSWYQQTPGQGLQFLFEYFSETQRNKGNFPGRFSGRQFSNSRSEMNVSTLELGDSALYLCASSLGAEQYFGPGTRLTVT.

This chain links TRBV7-2 with TRBJ2-7; a weak D match, TRBD1 (5 bases). The CDR3 is 16 residues long. The V end was cut by 1 base, the J end by 5 bases, with 18 bases between. Germline CDR1 SGHTA, CDR2 FQGNSA. Here the CDR3 reads CASSLDPGWLWDEQYF. The CDR3 region has the DNA TGTGCCAGCAGCTTAGATCCAGGGTGGCTATGGGACGAGCAGTACTTC.

V and J are TRBV5-4 and TRBJ2-1; maybe TRBD2 (6 bases). The CDR3 extends over 14 amino acids. V was clipped by 5 bases and J by 3 bases, with 12 bases between them. Per germline, CDR1 SGHNT and CDR2 YYREEE (reference sequence). This CDR3 reads CASRSGEVYNEQFF. In DNA form, the CDR3 reads TGTGCCAGCAGGTCGGGGGAAGTCTACAATGAGCAGTTCTTC.

The chain's CDR3 is CSAGQPQHF. CDR3 nucleotide sequence: TGCAGTGCGGGTCAGCCCCAGCATTTT. This rearrangement joins TRBV20-1 to TRBJ1-5, with no clear D. This CDR3 spans 9 amino acids. The V end was cut by 6 bases, the J end by 6 bases, with 3 bases between. Germline V lookup: CDR1 DFQATT, CDR2 SNEGSKA (reference sequence).

This chain uses TRBV10-3 with TRBJ1-2; tentative D call: TRBD1 (5 bases). CDR1 is ENHRY, CDR2 SYGVKD, per germline. The CDR3 has 14 amino acids. The V end lost 10 bases, the J end lost 8 bases, and 23 bases lay between the germline ends. The CDR3 DNA sequence: TGTGCCACCTGGGACCGGCTTCCAATCGAGGGCTACACCTTC. Translation: CATWDRLPIEGYTF.

The rearrangement joins TRBV20-1 to TRBJ1-1; D unresolved. Trimming removed 4 bases from V and 0 bases from J, with 9 bases in between. Germline V gene sequence: CDR1 DFQATT, CDR2 SNEGSKA (reference sequence). CDR3 length: 13 amino acids. The CDR3: CSAKDGLNTEAFF. The CDR3 region has the DNA TGCAGTGCTAAGGACGGGCTGAACACTGAAGCTTTCTTT.

The chain couples TRBV12-3 or TRBV12-4 to TRBJ2-1; a possible D gene is TRBD1 (5 bases). Trimming pared 7 bases from V and 7 bases from J, leaving 8 bases between. This CDR3 has 11 amino acids. CDR3 sequence (DNA): TGTGCCAGCAAGGGGTTGAATGAGCAGTTCTTC. Translated, it gives CASKGLNEQFF.

The chain joins TRBV20-1 to TRBJ2-7; 13 nucleotides align to TRBD2. The CDR3 covers 17 residues. V lost 6 bases and J lost 0; bases outside the gene matches: 11. The germline V gene encodes CDR1 DFQATT and CDR2 SNEGSKA (reference sequence). This CDR3 is CSAEGTSGATFSYEQYF. For the CDR3, the DNA is TGCAGTGCGGAAGGGACTAGCGGGGCCACTTTCTCCTACGAGCAGTACTTC.

The genes are TRBV6-5 and TRBJ2-2; 8 bases align to TRBD1. The CDR3 totals 18 residues. The V and J ends lost 4 bases and 3 bases, in that order; junction bases with no gene match: 13. The germline gives CDR1 MNHEY, CDR2 SVGAGI. This CDR3 reads CASSSVVPTGEYTGELFF. In nucleotides, the CDR3 is TGTGCCAGCAGTTCCGTTGTTCCGACAGGGGAATACACCGGGGAGCTGTTTTTT.

The chain couples TRBV29-1 to TRBJ2-1, with 8 bases lining up with TRBD2. The junction had 13 bases not matched to a gene; V was cut back by 6 bases and J by 3 bases. This CDR3 region has 16 residues. The germline CDR1 and CDR2 sequences are SQVTM and ANQGSEA. DNA of the CDR3: TGCAGCGTGCTGGGACTAGTGGTTTCACTCTACAATGAGCAGTTCTTC. It codes for CSVLGLVVSLYNEQFF.

The chain recombines TRBV9 with TRBJ1-2; TRBD1 might be the D (5 bases). Germline CDR1 is SGDLS and CDR2 is YYNGEE. The CDR3 contains 14 residues. Trimming pared 4 bases from V and 3 bases from J, leaving 13 bases between. In nucleotides, the CDR3 is TGTGCCAGCAGCCTCAACGCAGGGTACTATGGCTACACCTTC. Protein: CASSLNAGYYGYTF.

This chain joins TRBV21-1 and TRBJ2-1. TRBV21-1 is a listed pseudogene. The CDR3 consists of 15 residues. The CDR3 loop reads CASSISSLAYNEQFF. CDR3 nucleotide sequence: TGTGCCAGCAGCATCTCAAGTTTGGCCTACAATGAGCAGTTCTTC.

The chain is built from TRBV5-6 and TRBJ1-5, with D possibly TRBD1 on 5 matching bases. CDR1 is SGHDT, CDR2 YYEEEE, per germline. The CDR3 sequence is 15 residues long. The V end lost 4 bases, the J end lost 4 bases, and 15 bases lay between the germline ends. DNA for the CDR3: TGTGCCAGCAGCCTTGGACATTCCTCTAATCAGCCCCAGCATTTT. It codes for CASSLGHSSNQPQHF.

The chain has TRBV18 and TRBJ1-1; D is possibly TRBD1 (5 bases). Trimming cost V 3 bases and J 6 bases, with 17 bases left between them. Germline lookup yields CDR1 KGHSH and CDR2 LQKENI. The CDR3 covers 15 residues. The CDR3 DNA is TGTGCCAGCTCACCGGTCTCGGGGGATAACCCTGAAGCTTTCTTT. It codes for CASSPVSGDNPEAFF.